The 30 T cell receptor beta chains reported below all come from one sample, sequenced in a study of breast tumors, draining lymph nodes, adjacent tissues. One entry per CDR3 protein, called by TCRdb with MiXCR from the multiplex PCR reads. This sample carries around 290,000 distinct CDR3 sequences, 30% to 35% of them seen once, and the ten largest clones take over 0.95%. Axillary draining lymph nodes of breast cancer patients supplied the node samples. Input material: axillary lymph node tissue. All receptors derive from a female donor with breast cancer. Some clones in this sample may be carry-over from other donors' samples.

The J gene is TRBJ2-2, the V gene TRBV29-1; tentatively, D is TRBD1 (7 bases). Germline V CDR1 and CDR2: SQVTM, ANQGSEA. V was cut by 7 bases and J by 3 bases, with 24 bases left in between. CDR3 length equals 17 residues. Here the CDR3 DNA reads TGCAGCGCTACGACAGGGAGCATCGGGGACTACACCGGGGAGCTGTTTTTT. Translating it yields CSATTGSIGDYTGELFF.

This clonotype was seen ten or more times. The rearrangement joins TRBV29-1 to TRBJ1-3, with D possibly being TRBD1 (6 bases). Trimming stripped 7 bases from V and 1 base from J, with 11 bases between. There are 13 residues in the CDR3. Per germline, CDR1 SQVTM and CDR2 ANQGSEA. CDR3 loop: CSAGQRSGNTIYF. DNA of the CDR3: TGCAGCGCAGGACAGCGATCTGGAAACACCATATATTTT. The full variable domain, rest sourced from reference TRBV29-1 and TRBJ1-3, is SAVISQKPSRDICQRGTSLTIQCQVDSQVTMMFWYRQQPGQSLTLIATANQGSEATYESGFVIDKFPISRPNLTFSTLTVSNMSPEDSSIYLCSAGQRSGNTIYFGEGSWLTVV.

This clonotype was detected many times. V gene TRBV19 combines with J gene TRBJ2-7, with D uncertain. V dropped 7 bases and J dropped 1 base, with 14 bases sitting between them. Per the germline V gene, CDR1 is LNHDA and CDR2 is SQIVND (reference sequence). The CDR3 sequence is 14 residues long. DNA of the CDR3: TGTGCCAGTACCCCCCGGGCTACATCCTACGAGCAGTACTTC. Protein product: CASTPRATSYEQYF.

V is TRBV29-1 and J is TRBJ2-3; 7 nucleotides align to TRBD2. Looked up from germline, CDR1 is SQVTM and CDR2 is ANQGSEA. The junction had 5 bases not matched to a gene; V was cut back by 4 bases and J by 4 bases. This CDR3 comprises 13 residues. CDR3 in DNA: TGCAGCGTTGGGGCGGGAGTCCCAGATACGCAGTATTTT. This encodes CSVGAGVPDTQYF.

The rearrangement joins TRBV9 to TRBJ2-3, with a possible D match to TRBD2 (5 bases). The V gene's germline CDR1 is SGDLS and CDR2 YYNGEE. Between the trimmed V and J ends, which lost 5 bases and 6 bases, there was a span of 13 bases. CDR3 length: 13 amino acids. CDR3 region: CASRAGGGDTQYF. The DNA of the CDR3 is TGTGCCAGCAGAGCAGGAGGCGGGGATACGCAGTATTTT.

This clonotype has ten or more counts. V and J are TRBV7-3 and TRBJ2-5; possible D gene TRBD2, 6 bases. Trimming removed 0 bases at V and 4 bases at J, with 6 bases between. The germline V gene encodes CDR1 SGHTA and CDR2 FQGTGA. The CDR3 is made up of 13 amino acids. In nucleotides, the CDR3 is TGTGCCAGCAGCTTAACGGGGGGAGAGACCCAGTACTTC. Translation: CASSLTGGETQYF.

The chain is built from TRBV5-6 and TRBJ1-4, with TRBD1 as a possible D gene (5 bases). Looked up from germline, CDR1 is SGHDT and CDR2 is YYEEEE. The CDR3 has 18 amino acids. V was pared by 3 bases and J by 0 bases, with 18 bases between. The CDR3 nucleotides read TGTGCCAGCAGCTCCCGGGCAGGGCCCACTACAACTAATGAAAAACTGTTTTTT. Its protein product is CASSSRAGPTTTNEKLFF.

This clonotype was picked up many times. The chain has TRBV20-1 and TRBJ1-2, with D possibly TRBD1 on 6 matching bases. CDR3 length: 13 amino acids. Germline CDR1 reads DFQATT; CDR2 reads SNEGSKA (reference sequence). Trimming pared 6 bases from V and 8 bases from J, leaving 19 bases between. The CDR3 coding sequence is TGCAGTGCGTCACCTACGGGGGCGATCGGCTACACCTTC. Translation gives CSASPTGAIGYTF.

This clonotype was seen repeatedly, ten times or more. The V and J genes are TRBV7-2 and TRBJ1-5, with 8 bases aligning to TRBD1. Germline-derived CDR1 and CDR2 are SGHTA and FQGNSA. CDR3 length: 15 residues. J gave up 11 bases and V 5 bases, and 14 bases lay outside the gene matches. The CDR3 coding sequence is TGTGCCAGCAGCCGAACCGACAGGGGCTTTGAGTCCCAGCATTTT. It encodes CASSRTDRGFESQHF.

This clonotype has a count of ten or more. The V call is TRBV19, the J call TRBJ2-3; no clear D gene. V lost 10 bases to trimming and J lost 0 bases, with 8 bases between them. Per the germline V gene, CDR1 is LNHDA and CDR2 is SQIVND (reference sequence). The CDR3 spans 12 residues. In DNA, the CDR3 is TGTGCCACTTCTCCTAGCACAGATACGCAGTATTTT. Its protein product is CATSPSTDTQYF. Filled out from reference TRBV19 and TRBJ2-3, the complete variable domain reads DGGITQSPKYLFRKEGQNVTLSCEQNLNHDAMYWYRQDPGQGLRLIYYSQIVNDFQKGDIAEGYSVSREKKESFPLTVTSAQKNPTAFYLCATSPSTDTQYFGPGTRLTVL.

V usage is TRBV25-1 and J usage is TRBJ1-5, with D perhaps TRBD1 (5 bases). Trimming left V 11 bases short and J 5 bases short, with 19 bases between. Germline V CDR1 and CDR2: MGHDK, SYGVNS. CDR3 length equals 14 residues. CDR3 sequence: CAGSPEGRDQPQHF. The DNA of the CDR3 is TGTGCCGGCTCTCCAGAGGGGCGGGATCAGCCCCAGCATTTT.

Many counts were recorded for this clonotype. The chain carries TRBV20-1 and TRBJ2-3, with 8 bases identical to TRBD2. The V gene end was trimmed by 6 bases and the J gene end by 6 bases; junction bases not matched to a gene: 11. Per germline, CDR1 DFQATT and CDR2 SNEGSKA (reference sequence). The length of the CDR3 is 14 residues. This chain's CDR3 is CSAERAGVGDTQYF. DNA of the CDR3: TGCAGTGCCGAAAGAGCGGGAGTTGGTGATACGCAGTATTTT.

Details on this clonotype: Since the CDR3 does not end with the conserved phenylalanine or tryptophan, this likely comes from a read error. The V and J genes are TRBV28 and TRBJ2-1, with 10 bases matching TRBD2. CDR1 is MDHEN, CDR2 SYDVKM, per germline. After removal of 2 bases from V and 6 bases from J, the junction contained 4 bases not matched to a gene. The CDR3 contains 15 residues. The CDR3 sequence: CASSLLAGDRNEQFS. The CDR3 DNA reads TGTGCCAGCAGTTTACTAGCGGGAGACCGCAATGAGCAGTTCTCC.

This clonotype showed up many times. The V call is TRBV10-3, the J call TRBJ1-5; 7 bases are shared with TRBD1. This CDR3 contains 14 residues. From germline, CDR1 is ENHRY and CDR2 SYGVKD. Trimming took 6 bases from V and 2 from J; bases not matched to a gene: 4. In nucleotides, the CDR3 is TGTGCCATCAGGGGTGACAGGGGCAATCAGCCCCAGCATTTT. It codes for CAIRGDRGNQPQHF.

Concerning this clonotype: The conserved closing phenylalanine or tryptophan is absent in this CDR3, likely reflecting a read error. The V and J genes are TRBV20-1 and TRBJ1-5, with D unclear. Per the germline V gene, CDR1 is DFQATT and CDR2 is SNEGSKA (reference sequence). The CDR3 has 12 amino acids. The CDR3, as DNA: TGCAGTGCTAGAGAACGCAACCAGCCCCAGCATCTT. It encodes CSARERNQPQHL.

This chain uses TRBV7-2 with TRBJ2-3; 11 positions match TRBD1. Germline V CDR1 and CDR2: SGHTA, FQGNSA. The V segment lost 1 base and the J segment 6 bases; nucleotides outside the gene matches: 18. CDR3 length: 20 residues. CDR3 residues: CASSLDGDRGIGGARDTQYF. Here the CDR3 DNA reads TGTGCCAGCAGCTTAGATGGGGACAGGGGGATTGGCGGGGCGAGGGATACGCAGTATTTT.

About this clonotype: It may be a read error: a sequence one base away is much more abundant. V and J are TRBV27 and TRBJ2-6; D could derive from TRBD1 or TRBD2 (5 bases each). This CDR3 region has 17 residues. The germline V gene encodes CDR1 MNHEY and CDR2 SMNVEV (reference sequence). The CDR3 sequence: CASSVWGWGSGVNVLTF. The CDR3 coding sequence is TGTGCCAGCAGCGTTTGGGGGTGGGGTTCTGGGGTCAACGTCCTGACTTTC.

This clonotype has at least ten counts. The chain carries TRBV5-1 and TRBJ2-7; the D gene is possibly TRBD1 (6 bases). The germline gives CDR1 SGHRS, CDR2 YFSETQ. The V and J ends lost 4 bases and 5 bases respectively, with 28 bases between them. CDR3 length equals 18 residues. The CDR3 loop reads CASSPTLFLRGSNHEQYF. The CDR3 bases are TGCGCCAGCAGCCCGACCCTCTTCCTCAGGGGATCTAATCACGAGCAGTACTTC.

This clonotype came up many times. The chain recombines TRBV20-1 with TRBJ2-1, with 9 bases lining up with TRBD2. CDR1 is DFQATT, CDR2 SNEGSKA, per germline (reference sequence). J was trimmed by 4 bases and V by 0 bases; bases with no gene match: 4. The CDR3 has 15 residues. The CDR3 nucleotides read TGCAGTGCTAGAGAGGGACTAGCAGTGTACAATGAGCAGTTCTTC. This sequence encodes CSAREGLAVYNEQFF.

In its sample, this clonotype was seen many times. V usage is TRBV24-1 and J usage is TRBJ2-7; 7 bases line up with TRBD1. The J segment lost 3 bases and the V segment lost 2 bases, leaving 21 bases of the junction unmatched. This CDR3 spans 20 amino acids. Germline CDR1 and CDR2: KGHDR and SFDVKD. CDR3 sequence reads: CATSDSAYRRGLSPHYEQYF. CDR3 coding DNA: TGTGCCACCAGTGATTCGGCTTATCGTAGGGGGCTCAGTCCCCACTACGAGCAGTACTTC.

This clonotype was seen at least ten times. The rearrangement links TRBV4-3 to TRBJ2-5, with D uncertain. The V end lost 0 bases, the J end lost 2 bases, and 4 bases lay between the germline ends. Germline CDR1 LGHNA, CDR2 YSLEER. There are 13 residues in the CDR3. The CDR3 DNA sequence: TGCGCCAGCAGCCAAGAGGGGCAAGAGACCCAGTACTTC. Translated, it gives CASSQEGQETQYF.

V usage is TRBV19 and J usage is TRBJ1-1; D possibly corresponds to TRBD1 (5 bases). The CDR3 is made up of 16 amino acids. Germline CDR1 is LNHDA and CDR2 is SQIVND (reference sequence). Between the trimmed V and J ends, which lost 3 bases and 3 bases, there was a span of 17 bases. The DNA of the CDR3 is TGTGCCAGTAGTATGAGGGCAGGGAACATGGACACTGAAGCTTTCTTT. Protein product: CASSMRAGNMDTEAFF.

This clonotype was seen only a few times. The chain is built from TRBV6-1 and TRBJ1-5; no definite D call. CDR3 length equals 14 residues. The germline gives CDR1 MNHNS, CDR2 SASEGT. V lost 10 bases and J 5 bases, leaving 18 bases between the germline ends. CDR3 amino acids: CATEPPPYYQPQHF. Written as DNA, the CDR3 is TGTGCCACCGAGCCCCCGCCTTACTATCAGCCCCAGCATTTT.

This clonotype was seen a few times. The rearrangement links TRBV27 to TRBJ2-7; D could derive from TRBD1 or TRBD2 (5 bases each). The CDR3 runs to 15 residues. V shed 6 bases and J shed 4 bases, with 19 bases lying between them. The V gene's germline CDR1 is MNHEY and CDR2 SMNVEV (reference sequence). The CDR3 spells CASSRIGQGEYEQYF. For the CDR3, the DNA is TGTGCCAGCAGCCGAATTGGGCAGGGAGAATACGAGCAGTACTTC.

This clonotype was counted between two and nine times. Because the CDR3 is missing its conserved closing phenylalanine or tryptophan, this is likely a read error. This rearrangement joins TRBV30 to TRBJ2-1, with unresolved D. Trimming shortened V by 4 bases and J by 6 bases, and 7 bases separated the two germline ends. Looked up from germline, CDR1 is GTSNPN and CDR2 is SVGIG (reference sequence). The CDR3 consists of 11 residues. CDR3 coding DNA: TGTGCCTGGAATAACGGCAATGAGCAGTTCCTC. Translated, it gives CAWNNGNEQFL.

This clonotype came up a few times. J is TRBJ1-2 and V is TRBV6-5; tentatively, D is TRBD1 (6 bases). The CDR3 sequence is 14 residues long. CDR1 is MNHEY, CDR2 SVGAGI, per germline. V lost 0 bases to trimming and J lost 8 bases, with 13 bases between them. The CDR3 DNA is TGTGCCAGCAGTTACTCAGGGGGGGGGGCCGGCTACACCTTC. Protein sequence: CASSYSGGGAGYTF.

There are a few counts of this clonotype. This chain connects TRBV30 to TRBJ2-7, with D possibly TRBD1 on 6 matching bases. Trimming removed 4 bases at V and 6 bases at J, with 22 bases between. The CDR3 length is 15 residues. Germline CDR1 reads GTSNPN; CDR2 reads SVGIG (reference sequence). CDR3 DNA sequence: TGTGCCTGGAAAAAGCTTCCAGGGACATGGGGCGAGCAGTACTTC. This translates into CAWKKLPGTWGEQYF.

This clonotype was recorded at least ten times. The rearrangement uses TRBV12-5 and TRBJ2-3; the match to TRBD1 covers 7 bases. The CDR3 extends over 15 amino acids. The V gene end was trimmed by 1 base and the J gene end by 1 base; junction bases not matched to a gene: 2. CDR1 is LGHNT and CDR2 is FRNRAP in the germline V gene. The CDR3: CASGLGQGGTDTQYF. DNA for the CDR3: TGTGCTAGTGGTTTGGGGCAGGGGGGCACAGATACGCAGTATTTT.

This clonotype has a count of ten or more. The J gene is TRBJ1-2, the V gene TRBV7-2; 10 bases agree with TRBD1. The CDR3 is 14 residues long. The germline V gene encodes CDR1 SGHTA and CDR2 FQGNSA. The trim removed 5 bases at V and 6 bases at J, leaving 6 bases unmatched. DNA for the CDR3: TGTGCCAGCAGCACCGGGACAGGGGCGCATGGCTACACCTTC. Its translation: CASSTGTGAHGYTF.

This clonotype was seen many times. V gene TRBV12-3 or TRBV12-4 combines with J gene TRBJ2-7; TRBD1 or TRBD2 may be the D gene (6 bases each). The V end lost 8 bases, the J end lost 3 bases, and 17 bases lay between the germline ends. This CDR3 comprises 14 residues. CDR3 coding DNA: TGTGCCAGCTCGACAGGCGGGGCGGTCTACGAGCAGTACTTC. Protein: CASSTGGAVYEQYF.